Presented here are 25 T cell receptor beta chains from one specimen sequenced in a study of T cells after yellow fever vaccination. A single record per CDR3 protein comes from TCRdb applying MiXCR to the 5' RACE reads. The table shows 450,000 to 550,000 distinct CDR3 sequences, with 15% to 20% occurring only once. The sequences come from PBMCs, collected 15 days after the yellow fever booster vaccination. Receptor source: a young man who received the YFV17D yellow fever vaccine.

The chain combines TRBV7-2 with TRBJ2-3; 8 bases fit TRBD2. CDR1 and CDR2 (germline): SGHTA, FQGNSA. After removal of 5 bases from V and 4 bases from J, the junction contained 5 bases not matched to a gene. This CDR3 region has 14 residues. The CDR3 spells CASSLEAGADTQYF. CDR3 bases: TGTGCCAGCAGCCTCGAAGCGGGGGCAGATACGCAGTATTTT.

This chain joins TRBV6-1 and TRBJ2-2; TRBD2 matches at 8 bases. Trimming at V came to 6 bases and at J to 6 bases, leaving 9 bases not matched to a gene. The CDR3 runs to 15 residues. Germline CDR1 reads MNHNS; CDR2 reads SASEGT. The CDR3 loop is CASRVPGLGSGELFF. The CDR3 DNA sequence: TGTGCCAGCAGGGTCCCGGGACTAGGGTCCGGGGAGCTGTTTTTT.

The chain links TRBV10-1 to TRBJ2-1; 10 bases are shared with TRBD1. J was trimmed by 6 bases and V by 5 bases; bases with no gene match: 7. The CDR3 contains 15 residues. Germline assignment: CDR1 WNHNN and CDR2 SYGVQD (reference sequence). The CDR3 sequence: CASSKRQGARNEQFF. DNA for the CDR3: TGCGCCAGCAGTAAAAGACAGGGGGCCCGCAATGAGCAGTTCTTC.

The chain joins TRBV19 to TRBJ2-3; 7 nucleotides agree with TRBD2. Looked up from germline, CDR1 is LNHDA and CDR2 is SQIVND (reference sequence). The CDR3 sequence is 14 residues long. Trimming removed 6 bases from V and 3 bases from J; junction bases left unmatched: 6. The CDR3 loop reads CASRSGSGTDTQYF. CDR3 in DNA: TGTGCCAGTAGGTCGGGTAGCGGGACAGATACGCAGTATTTT.

This clonotype has more than one count but fewer than ten. V usage is TRBV7-2 and J usage is TRBJ2-1; tentatively, D is TRBD2 (6 bases). This CDR3 contains 15 residues. Germline V gives CDR1 SGHTA, CDR2 FQGNSA. Between the trimmed V and J ends, which lost 5 bases and 0 bases, there was a span of 11 bases. CDR3 sequence: CASSPFGGSYNEQFF. The CDR3 nucleotides are TGTGCCAGCAGCCCCTTCGGGGGCTCCTACAATGAGCAGTTCTTC.

The rearrangement joins TRBV11-3 to TRBJ2-1; TRBD2 is a possible D gene (6 bases). V was pared by 5 bases and J by 8 bases, with 13 bases between. This CDR3 spans 13 amino acids. Germline V gene data show CDR1 as SGHNT and CDR2 as YENEEA. CDR3 nucleotides: TGTGCCAGCAGCCAAAGTTGGAGGGATGAGCAGTTCTTC. Protein product: CASSQSWRDEQFF.

Many counts were recorded for this clonotype. The V and J genes are TRBV5-1 and TRBJ2-7; 7 bases agree with TRBD1. J gave up 2 bases and V 5 bases, and 7 bases lay outside the gene matches. In germline, CDR1 is SGHRS, CDR2 YFSETQ. This CDR3 has 14 residues. CDR3 sequence: CASSSGTATYEQYF. CDR3 in DNA: TGCGCCAGCAGTTCCGGGACAGCTACCTACGAGCAGTACTTC.

The rearrangement uses TRBV3-1 and TRBJ2-7; 12 bases agree with TRBD2. Unmatched junction bases numbered 2, after V lost 2 bases and J lost 3 bases. Germline-derived CDR1 and CDR2 are LGHDT and YNNKEL (reference sequence). This CDR3 has 15 residues. CDR3 amino acids: CASSQTSGRIYEQYF. The CDR3 coding sequence is TGTGCCAGCAGCCAAACTAGCGGGAGGATCTACGAGCAGTACTTC.

The J gene is TRBJ2-7, the V gene TRBV7-2; D gene ambiguous. CDR1 and CDR2 from the germline V gene are SGHTA and FQGNSA. This CDR3 spans 12 amino acids. V was pared by 1 base and J by 7 bases, with 8 bases between. CDR3 coding DNA: TGTGCCAGCAGCTTAGATGTCTCTGAGCAGTACTTC. Encoded protein: CASSLDVSEQYF.

The chain combines TRBV7-9 with TRBJ1-1, with a weak D call TRBD1 (6 bases). CDR1 and CDR2 from the germline V gene are SEHNR and FQNEAQ (reference sequence). This CDR3 spans 14 amino acids. The V and J ends lost 6 bases and 3 bases respectively, with 14 bases between them. CDR3: CASRLQGKDTEAFF. The CDR3 DNA is TGTGCCAGCAGACTTCAGGGGAAGGACACTGAAGCTTTCTTT.

This clonotype was seen a handful of times. V gene TRBV24-1 combines with J gene TRBJ2-3, with 10 nucleotides matching TRBD1. Germline CDR1 is KGHDR and CDR2 is SFDVKD. The CDR3 has 17 amino acids. Unmatched junction bases numbered 7, after V lost 3 bases and J lost 2 bases. Here the CDR3 reads CATSDKRTGGITDTQYF. The CDR3 DNA reads TGTGCCACCAGTGATAAAAGGACAGGGGGGATCACAGATACGCAGTATTTT.

The gene calls are TRBV10-3 and TRBJ2-3; D is perhaps TRBD1 (6 bases). CDR1 is ENHRY and CDR2 is SYGVKD in the germline V gene. The CDR3 covers 13 residues. V shed 4 bases and J shed 3 bases, with 8 bases lying between them. In DNA, the CDR3 is TGTGCCATCAGTGCCCAGGGGACAGATACGCAGTATTTT. It codes for CAISAQGTDTQYF.

This clonotype was seen a handful of times. The V and J genes are TRBV7-2 and TRBJ2-7, with 7 bases fitting TRBD2. The CDR3 is made up of 14 amino acids. V trimming: 3 bases; J trimming: 6 bases; junction bases outside the gene matches: 8. From germline, CDR1 is SGHTA and CDR2 FQGNSA. The CDR3 spells CASSFPGGIFEQYF. The CDR3 bases are TGTGCCAGCAGCTTTCCGGGAGGAATTTTCGAGCAGTACTTC.

The chain links TRBV6-1 to TRBJ2-3, with 8 nucleotides matching TRBD2. CDR3 length equals 13 residues. Germline CDR1 is MNHNS and CDR2 is SASEGT. V gave up 7 bases and J gave up 3 bases; unmatched junction bases: 3. This CDR3 reads CASTGGRTDTQYF. CDR3 bases: TGTGCCAGCACGGGCGGGAGGACAGATACGCAGTATTTT.

In its sample, this clonotype was seen a few times. The chain joins TRBV9 to TRBJ2-7, with 11 bases fitting TRBD2. Trimming cost V 2 bases and J 3 bases; bases outside gene matches: 4. Germline CDR1 reads SGDLS; CDR2 reads YYNGEE. The CDR3 has 15 residues. The CDR3 is CASSVGLAANYEQYF. CDR3 coding DNA: TGTGCCAGCAGCGTGGGACTAGCGGCCAACTACGAGCAGTACTTC.

This sequence joins TRBV7-2 and TRBJ2-7, with TRBD1 matching 10 bases. The CDR3 is made up of 14 amino acids. CDR1 is SGHTA, CDR2 FQGNSA, per germline. The V and J ends lost 4 bases and 5 bases, in that order; junction bases with no gene match: 5. In DNA form, the CDR3 reads TGTGCCAGCAGCTGGACAGGGGGGGGACACGAGCAGTACTTC. Its protein is CASSWTGGGHEQYF. Full variable domain (outside the CDR3, taken from reference TRBV7-2 and TRBJ2-7): GAGVSQSPSNKVTEKGKDVELRCDPISGHTALYWYRQSLGQGLEFLIYFQGNSAPDKSGLPSDRFSAERTGGSVSTLTIQRTQQEDSAVYLCASSWTGGGHEQYFGPGTRLTVT.

The rearrangement joins TRBV20-1 to TRBJ1-1, with 7 bases matching TRBD1. This CDR3 region has 16 residues. V shed 2 bases and J 0 bases; nucleotides not matched to a gene: 9. CDR1 and CDR2 (germline): DFQATT, SNEGSKA (reference sequence). CDR3 sequence: CSARFLRQGMNTEAFF. The DNA for the CDR3 is TGCAGTGCTAGATTCCTGAGACAGGGCATGAACACTGAAGCTTTCTTT.

This clonotype was recorded many times. The chain links TRBV7-2 to TRBJ2-7; the match to TRBD2 covers 8 bases. This CDR3 is 17 amino acids long. Germline values: CDR1 SGHTA, CDR2 FQGNSA. V trimming: 0 bases; J trimming: 0 bases; junction bases outside the gene matches: 7. The CDR3 sequence is CASSLAVAGSPSYEQYF. The DNA for the CDR3 is TGTGCCAGCAGCTTAGCCGTAGCGGGGTCACCCTCCTACGAGCAGTACTTC.

The gene calls are TRBV28 and TRBJ2-2; 7 bases map to TRBD1. Germline CDR1 is MDHEN and CDR2 is SYDVKM. The ends lost 2 bases at V and 2 bases at J; junction bases unmatched: 5. The CDR3 extends over 16 amino acids. Here the CDR3 reads CASSLLDRDNTGELFF. The CDR3 region has the DNA TGTGCCAGCAGTTTACTTGACAGGGACAACACCGGGGAGCTGTTTTTT.

There are a few counts of this clonotype. The V call is TRBV5-1, the J call TRBJ2-7, with 7 nucleotides matching TRBD2. Germline CDR1 SGHRS, CDR2 YFSETQ. V was pared by 4 bases and J by 5 bases, with 15 bases of the junction left unmatched. CDR3 length: 16 residues. The CDR3 here is CASSPSLGEGLNEQYF. The CDR3 DNA reads TGCGCCAGCAGCCCCAGTCTGGGGGAGGGCCTCAACGAGCAGTACTTC.

This clonotype came up a few times. This rearrangement joins TRBV28 to TRBJ2-4, with D possibly TRBD1 on 6 matching bases. CDR1 and CDR2 from the germline V gene are MDHEN and SYDVKM. The CDR3 consists of 12 residues. CDR3 residues: CASRDTTDIQYF. The CDR3 DNA reads as TGTGCTTCCCGGGACACCACGGACATTCAGTACTTC.

This chain uses TRBV12-3 or TRBV12-4 with TRBJ2-7; 9 bases match TRBD1. This CDR3 region has 12 residues. Trimming cost V 6 bases and J 5 bases; bases outside gene matches: 2. Written as DNA, the CDR3 is TGTGCCAGCAGGTACAGGGGGCACGAGCAGTACTTC. Its protein product is CASRYRGHEQYF.

J is TRBJ2-7 and V is TRBV5-1; no firm D call. V was trimmed by 4 bases and J by 1 base, leaving 21 bases between them. CDR1 is SGHRS, CDR2 YFSETQ, per germline. The CDR3 length is 17 residues. The CDR3 DNA sequence: TGCGCCAGCAGCCCGACGGTGGTAACACCGAGTTCCTACGAGCAGTACTTC. It yields the protein CASSPTVVTPSSYEQYF. Together with reference TRBV5-1 and TRBJ2-7, the CDR3 gives the full variable domain: KAGVTQTPRYLIKTRGQQVTLSCSPISGHRSVSWYQQTPGQGLQFLFEYFSETQRNKGNFPGRFSGRQFSNSRSEMNVSTLELGDSALYLCASSPTVVTPSSYEQYFGPGTRLTVT.

CDR3 sequence: CSARLGLAGVGYDNEQFF. CDR3 DNA: TGCAGTGCTAGACTAGGCCTAGCGGGGGTGGGGTACGACAATGAGCAGTTCTTC. The rearrangement uses TRBV20-1 and TRBJ2-1; 10 bases are a match to TRBD2. Trimming at V came to 2 bases and at J to 5 bases, leaving 15 bases not matched to a gene. The germline gives CDR1 DFQATT, CDR2 SNEGSKA (reference sequence). This CDR3 has 18 amino acids.

The rearrangement uses TRBV12-3 or TRBV12-4 and TRBJ2-1; D assignment may be TRBD1 or TRBD2 (5 bases each). V dropped 4 bases and J dropped 13 bases, with 17 bases sitting between them. The CDR3 covers 13 residues. CDR3 DNA sequence: TGTGCCAGCAGTTCCCCTAAGGGGAGTAATCAGTTCTTC. It specifies CASSSPKGSNQFF.